The 3 T cell receptor beta chains reported below all come from one sample, sequenced in a study of tumor-infiltrating lymphocytes in primary liver carcinoma. Total RNA and DNA came together from around 18-30 mg of bulk tissue without cell sorting. TCR beta cDNA was made from 450 to 550 ng total RNA with a constant-region primer. Sequencing libraries for TCR beta derived from three nested multiplex PCR rounds that used slightly modified ARM-PCR. A C-beta reverse primer was combined with TRBV1-TRBV30 forward primers in the first two PCR rounds, and each round had about 10 cycles. TCRdb redid the calling of the multiplex PCR reads with MiXCR, one entry per CDR3 protein. This sample has fewer than 85,000 distinct CDR3 sequences, with roughly 71% found just once. Sequencing was performed on tumor-adjacent normal liver tissue. The receptors were gathered from a man in his forties with primary liver carcinoma and hepatitis B virus infection.

The V call is TRBV27, the J call TRBJ1-2, with D perhaps matching TRBD1 (6 bases). Per germline, CDR1 MNHEY and CDR2 SMNVEV (reference sequence). The CDR3 extends over 14 amino acids. V lost 7 bases and J lost 4, with 16 bases in between. The CDR3 sequence is CASILGGASYGYTF. The CDR3 DNA reads as TGTGCCAGCATATTAGGGGGGGCCAGCTATGGCTACACCTTC.

This clonotype was seen just once. This may be a read error: a much more frequent sequence differs by one nucleotide. The V call is TRBV30, the J call TRBJ2-5; D gene ambiguous. This CDR3 is built from 13 residues. Germline V gives CDR1 GTSNPN, CDR2 SVGIG (reference sequence). The CDR3 spells CTWSGVGSRNQYF. The CDR3 DNA follows: TGTACCTGGAGTGGGGTCGGCTCTAGAAATCAGTACTTC.

Notes on this clonotype: Mismatch with germline at one junction end may stem from a read error. This chain links TRBV6-2 or TRBV6-3 with TRBJ1-4; TRBD1 matches at 7 bases. Germline V gives CDR1 MNHEY, CDR2 SVGEGT. The CDR3 is 14 residues long. CDR3 amino acids: CASGLRQGNEKVFF. Here the CDR3 DNA reads TGTGCCAGCGGTTTACGACAGGGAAATGAAAAAGTGTTTTTT.